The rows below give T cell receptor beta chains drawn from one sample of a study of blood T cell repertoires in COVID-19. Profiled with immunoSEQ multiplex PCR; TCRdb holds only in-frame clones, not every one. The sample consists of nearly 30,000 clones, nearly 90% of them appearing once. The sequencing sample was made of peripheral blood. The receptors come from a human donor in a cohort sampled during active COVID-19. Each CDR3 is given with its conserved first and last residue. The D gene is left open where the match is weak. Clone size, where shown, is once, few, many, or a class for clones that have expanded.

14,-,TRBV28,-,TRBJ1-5,CASSYRYSNQPQHF,TGTGCCAGCAGTTACAGATATAGCAATCAGCCCCAGCATTTT
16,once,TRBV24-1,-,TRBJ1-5,CATSDAGVSSNQPQHF,TGTGCCACCAGTGATGCAGGGGTGAGTAGCAATCAGCCCCAGCATTTT
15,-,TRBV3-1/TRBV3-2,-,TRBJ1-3,CASSQVGLSGNTIYF,TGTGCCAGCAGCCAAGTGGGACTCTCTGGAAACACCATATATTTT
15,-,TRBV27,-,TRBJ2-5,CASSLLGDPQETQYF,TGTGCCAGCAGTCTACTGGGAGACCCCCAAGAGACCCAGTACTTC
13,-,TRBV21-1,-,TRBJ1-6,CAMWTGYNSPLHF,TGTGCCATGTGGACAGGGTATAATTCACCCCTCCACTTT
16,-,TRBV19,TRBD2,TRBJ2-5,CASSQGLAGGKKTQYF,TGTGCCAGTAGCCAAGGACTAGCGGGGGGTAAAAAGACCCAGTACTTC
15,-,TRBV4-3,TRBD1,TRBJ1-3,CASSRDRGTGNTIYF,TGCGCCAGCAGCCGAGACAGGGGAACGGGAAACACCATATATTTT
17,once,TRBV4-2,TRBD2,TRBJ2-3,CASSQPGLAGSTDTQYF,TGTGCCAGCAGCCAACCGGGACTAGCGGGGAGCACAGATACGCAGTATTTT
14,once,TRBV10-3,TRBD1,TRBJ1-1,CAIRRDRGNTEAFF,TGTGCCATCAGAAGGGACAGGGGGAACACTGAAGCTTTCTTT
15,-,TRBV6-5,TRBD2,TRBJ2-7,CASSYSGGGTYEQYF,TGTGCCAGCAGTTACTCTGGCGGGGGGACCTACGAGCAGTACTTC
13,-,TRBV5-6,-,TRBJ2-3,CASSLGGVDTQYF,TGTGCCAGCAGCTTGGGGGGAGTGGATACGCAGTATTTT
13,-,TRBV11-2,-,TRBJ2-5,CASSLGGLETQYF,TGTGCCAGCAGCTTAGGTGGGCTTGAGACCCAGTACTTC
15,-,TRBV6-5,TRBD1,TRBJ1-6,CASTYDRVSYSPLHF,TGTGCCAGCACCTACGACAGGGTATCTTATTCACCCCTCCACTTT
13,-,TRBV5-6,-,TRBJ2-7,CASSFTGTYEQYF,TGTGCCAGCAGCTTTACAGGCACCTACGAGCAGTACTTC
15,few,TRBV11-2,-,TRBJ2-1,CASIDPRRIHNEQFF,TGTGCCAGCATCGACCCTCGCAGGATTCACAATGAGCAGTTCTTC
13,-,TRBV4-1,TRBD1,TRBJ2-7,CASRQGAAYEQYF,TGCGCCAGCCGACAGGGGGCAGCCTACGAGCAGTACTTC
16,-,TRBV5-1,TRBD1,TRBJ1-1,CASSPQPGQGAVEAFF,TGCGCCAGCAGCCCGCAGCCGGGACAGGGGGCGGTTGAAGCTTTCTTT
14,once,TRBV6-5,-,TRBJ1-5,CASTPRAGNQPQHF,TGTGCCAGCACCCCGAGAGCGGGCAATCAGCCCCAGCATTTT
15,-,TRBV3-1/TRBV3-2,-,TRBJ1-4,CASSRGFGEQEKLFF,TGTGCCAGCAGCCGGGGTTTCGGGGAACAGGAAAAACTGTTTTTT
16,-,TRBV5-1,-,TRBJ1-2,CASSSLPETNIYGYTF,TGCGCCAGCAGCTCCCTGCCAGAGACTAATATATATGGCTACACCTTC
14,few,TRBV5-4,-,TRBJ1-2,CASSPLGQHYGYTF,TGTGCCAGCAGCCCCCTCGGACAGCACTATGGCTACACCTTC
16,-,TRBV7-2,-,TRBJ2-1,CASSLAQGSSYNEQFF,TGTGCCAGCAGCTTAGCGCAGGGGAGCTCCTACAATGAGCAGTTCTTC
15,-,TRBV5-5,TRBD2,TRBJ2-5,CASSPPLAGGETQYF,TGTGCCAGCAGCCCGCCACTAGCGGGGGGAGAGACCCAGTACTTC
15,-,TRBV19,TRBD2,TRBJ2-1,CASSIAGGRMNEQFF,TGTGCCAGTAGTATCGCGGGGGGGAGGATGAATGAGCAGTTCTTC
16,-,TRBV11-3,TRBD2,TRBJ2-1,CASSLVIAGGFNEQFF,TGTGCCAGCAGCTTAGTAATAGCGGGGGGGTTCAATGAGCAGTTCTTC
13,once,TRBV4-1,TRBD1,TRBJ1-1,CASRRTGNTEAFF,TGCGCCAGCAGACGGACAGGGAACACTGAAGCTTTCTTT
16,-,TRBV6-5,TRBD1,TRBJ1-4,CASSYGRGTGKEKLFF,TGTGCCAGCAGTTACGGGCGCGGGACAGGGAAGGAAAAACTGTTTTTT
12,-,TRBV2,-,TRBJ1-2,CASSVRWHGYTF,TGTGCCAGCAGTGTCAGGTGGCATGGCTACACCTTC
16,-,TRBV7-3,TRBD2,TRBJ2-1,CASSPGFGGGYNEQFF,TGTGCCAGCAGCCCCGGGTTTGGCGGGGGGTACAATGAGCAGTTCTTC
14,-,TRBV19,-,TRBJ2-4,CASSIVTTPHIQYF,TGTGCCAGTAGTATTGTTACTACCCCCCACATTCAGTACTTC
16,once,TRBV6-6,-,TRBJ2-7,CASSYSNLERNYEQYF,TGTGCCAGCAGTTACTCGAATCTGGAGCGGAACTACGAGCAGTACTTC
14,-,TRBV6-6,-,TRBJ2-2,CASREQMRTGELFF,TGTGCCAGCAGGGAGCAAATGAGGACCGGGGAGCTGTTTTTT
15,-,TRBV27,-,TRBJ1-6,CASSLFDRANSPLHF,TGTGCCAGCAGTTTATTCGACAGAGCAAATTCACCCCTCCACTTT
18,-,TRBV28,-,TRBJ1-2,CASSAITGQPPEDYGYTF,TGTGCCAGCAGTGCCATCACCGGACAGCCCCCGGAGGACTATGGCTACACCTTC
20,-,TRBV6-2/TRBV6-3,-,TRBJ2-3,CASSSEWRWDPTSRTDTQYF,TGTGCCAGCAGTTCGGAATGGAGGTGGGACCCAACTAGCCGCACAGATACGCAGTATTTT
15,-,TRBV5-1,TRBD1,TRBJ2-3,CASSQTGVRTDTQYF,TGCGCCAGCAGCCAGACAGGGGTACGCACAGATACGCAGTATTTT
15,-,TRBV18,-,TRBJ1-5,CASSSDRMGNQPQHF,TGTGCCAGCTCATCCGACAGGATGGGGAATCAGCCCCAGCATTTT
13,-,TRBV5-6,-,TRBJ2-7,CASSPDRSYEQYF,TGTGCCAGCAGCCCGGACAGATCCTACGAGCAGTACTTC
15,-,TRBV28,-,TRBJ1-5,CASSFAREWNQPQHF,TGTGCCAGCAGTTTCGCCAGGGAATGGAATCAGCCCCAGCATTTT
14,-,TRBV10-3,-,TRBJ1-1,CAISESTRGTEAFF,TGTGCCATCAGTGAGTCGACCCGCGGCACTGAAGCTTTCTTT
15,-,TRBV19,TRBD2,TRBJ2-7,CASRLAENPTYEQYF,TGTGCCAGTAGGCTAGCGGAAAACCCCACCTACGAGCAGTACTTC